Each of the 20 T cell receptor beta chains below was sequenced from the same sample in a study of blood T cell repertoires in COVID-19. Sequenced by immunoSEQ multiplex PCR; TCRdb stores in-frame clones only, minus some. The table has some 320,000 clones, about 82% seen once. The sequencing input was peripheral blood. Receptor source: a human donor in a cohort sampled during active COVID-19.

The CDR3 here is CASRPNGGVSPLHF. DNA for the CDR3: TGTGCCAGCAGACCAAACGGGGGTGTTTCACCCCTCCACTTT. The rearrangement joins TRBV27 to TRBJ1-6, with D tentatively TRBD1 (5 bases). V gave up 6 bases and J gave up 9 bases, with 15 bases separating them. Germline V gene sequence: CDR1 MNHEY, CDR2 SMNVEV (reference sequence). This CDR3 region has 14 residues.

The table lists this clone with a count of one. The gene calls are TRBV7-9 and TRBJ2-7, with 9 bases aligning to TRBD2. Looked up from germline, CDR1 is SEHNR and CDR2 is FQNEAQ (reference sequence). V trimming: 5 bases; J trimming: 5 bases; junction bases outside the gene matches: 13. The CDR3 contains 16 residues. In nucleotides, the CDR3 is TGTGCCAGCAGCATATTCCGGGGGACTAGCCCTAACGAGCAGTACTTC. Encoded protein: CASSIFRGTSPNEQYF.

This sequence joins TRBV19 and TRBJ1-5, with 7 bases fitting TRBD1. Germline V gene sequence: CDR1 LNHDA, CDR2 SQIVND (reference sequence). V shed 5 bases and J 3 bases; nucleotides not matched to a gene: 4. The CDR3 consists of 14 residues. The DNA of the CDR3 is TGTGCCAGTAGTCCCAGGGGGTTCAATCAGCCCCAGCATTTT. This sequence encodes CASSPRGFNQPQHF. The full variable domain, with the rest looked up from reference TRBV19 and TRBJ1-5, is DGGITQSPKYLFRKEGQNVTLSCEQNLNHDAMYWYRQDPGQGLRLIYYSQIVNDFQKGDIAEGYSVSREKKESFPLTVTSAQKNPTAFYLCASSPRGFNQPQHFGDGTRLSIL.

The chain links TRBV19 to TRBJ2-4; a possible D gene is TRBD2 (7 bases). In germline, CDR1 is LNHDA, CDR2 SQIVND (reference sequence). V lost 9 bases to trimming and J lost 8 bases, with 20 bases between them. The CDR3 totals 14 residues. The CDR3 loop is CASRNAGARDIQYF. DNA of the CDR3: TGTGCCAGCCGCAACGCGGGGGCGCGAGACATTCAGTACTTC.

This clone was seen a single time. The chain has TRBV19 and TRBJ2-1, with a weak D call TRBD1 (6 bases). The CDR3 sequence is 15 residues long. Trimming pared 5 bases from V and 4 bases from J, leaving 15 bases between. CDR1 is LNHDA, CDR2 SQIVND, per germline (reference sequence). The CDR3 DNA follows: TGTGCCAGTAGTTTCGGCAGGGGAACATACAATGAGCAGTTCTTC. Encoded protein: CASSFGRGTYNEQFF. The full variable domain, rest sourced from reference TRBV19 and TRBJ2-1, is DGGITQSPKYLFRKEGQNVTLSCEQNLNHDAMYWYRQDPGQGLRLIYYSQIVNDFQKGDIAEGYSVSREKKESFPLTVTSAQKNPTAFYLCASSFGRGTYNEQFFGPGTRLTVL.

V is TRBV14 and J is TRBJ1-1; the D is unclear. From germline, CDR1 is SGHDN and CDR2 FVKESK. V was trimmed by 2 bases and J by 8 bases, leaving 6 bases between them. The length of the CDR3 is 11 residues. CDR3 amino acids: CASSQIQEAFF. In DNA form, the CDR3 reads TGTGCCAGCAGCCAAATACAGGAAGCTTTCTTT.

The chain carries TRBV14 and TRBJ2-2; 7 bases align to TRBD1. With V trimmed by 6 bases and J by 3 bases, 4 bases remained unmatched. There are 14 residues in the CDR3. CDR1 is SGHDN, CDR2 FVKESK, per germline. The CDR3 nucleotides are TGTGCCAGCAGTTTCACAGGGGACACCGGGGAGCTGTTTTTT. It is translated as CASSFTGDTGELFF.

The V call is TRBV7-3, the J call TRBJ1-1, with 8 positions matching TRBD1. The CDR3 spans 15 residues. Germline loops: CDR1 SGHTA, CDR2 FQGTGA. V shed 5 bases and J 0 bases; nucleotides not matched to a gene: 5. The CDR3 DNA reads TGTGCCAGCAGCCGAGACAGGGGACTGAACACTGAAGCTTTCTTT. It translates to CASSRDRGLNTEAFF.

The V and J genes are TRBV2 and TRBJ1-1; D possibly corresponds to TRBD1 (6 bases). Germline CDR1 SNHLY, CDR2 FYNNEI. With 9 bases removed from V and 5 bases from J, the gap between germline ends came to 10 bases. The CDR3 contains 11 residues. The CDR3 here is CASSQGTEAFF. The CDR3 DNA reads TGTGCCAGTTCACAGGGAACTGAAGCTTTCTTT.

The chain carries TRBV14 and TRBJ2-7; 8 nucleotides line up with TRBD2. J lost 2 bases, V lost 0 bases, and 6 bases had no gene match. In germline, CDR1 is SGHDN, CDR2 FVKESK. The CDR3 loop spans 16 amino acids. CDR3 DNA sequence: TGTGCCAGCAGCCAAGATCTAGGACTAGCAACCTACGAGCAGTACTTC. Translation: CASSQDLGLATYEQYF.

J is TRBJ1-4 and V is TRBV19; a weak D match, TRBD1 (6 bases). The germline gives CDR1 LNHDA, CDR2 SQIVND (reference sequence). V was shortened by 4 bases and J by 6 bases, with 9 bases between the two germline ends. The CDR3 is 13 amino acids. Here the CDR3 DNA reads TGTGCCAGTAGTACCAGGGGATATGAAAAACTGTTTTTT. This codes for CASSTRGYEKLFF.

The rearrangement uses TRBV5-1 and TRBJ2-6; 11 bases are shared with TRBD1. This CDR3 spans 18 amino acids. With V trimmed by 0 bases and J by 4 bases, 6 bases remained unmatched. Germline V gives CDR1 SGHRS, CDR2 YFSETQ. CDR3 DNA: TGCGCCAGCAGCTTGGGGACAGGGGGCGCGGAAGGGGCCAACGTCCTGACTTTC. Translation: CASSLGTGGAEGANVLTF.

This CDR3 reads CASRLAGAGELFF. The CDR3 coding sequence is TGTGCCAGTAGACTAGCGGGGGCCGGGGAGCTGTTTTTT. The chain combines TRBV19 with TRBJ2-2, with 11 bases that match TRBD2. The CDR3 runs to 13 residues. Germline V CDR1 and CDR2: LNHDA, SQIVND (reference sequence). Losses at the gene ends were 6 bases for V and 6 bases for J; bases not matched to a gene: 0.

The CDR3 bases are TGTGCCAGCAGCCCCTGGGACAGGGCTGGCTACACCTTC. It translates to CASSPWDRAGYTF. The gene calls are TRBV5-5 and TRBJ1-2; 9 bases agree with TRBD1. Germline trimming cut 4 bases from V and 7 bases from J; bases unmatched to any gene: 5. This CDR3 is built from 13 residues. Germline CDR1 reads SGHKS; CDR2 reads YYEKEE (reference sequence).

The genes are TRBV6-6 and TRBJ1-2; D might be TRBD1 (6 bases). With 5 bases removed from V and 1 base from J, the gap between germline ends came to 20 bases. This CDR3 spans 17 amino acids. In germline, CDR1 is MNHNY, CDR2 SVGAGI (reference sequence). This chain's CDR3 is CASSPAYRGSRNYGYTF. CDR3 in DNA: TGTGCCAGCAGTCCGGCCTATAGGGGGTCCCGTAACTATGGCTACACCTTC.

V gene TRBV5-8 combines with J gene TRBJ2-1; D is possibly TRBD1 (6 bases). The germline V and J ends were trimmed by 0 bases and 2 bases, with 12 bases remaining between them. This CDR3 region has 16 residues. Germline CDR1 reads SGHTS; CDR2 reads YDEGEE. Here the CDR3 DNA reads TGTGCCAGCAGCTTGGGGACAGAGGGCCCCTACAATGAGCAGTTCTTC. Its translation: CASSLGTEGPYNEQFF. Full variable domain (missing parts from reference TRBV5-8 and TRBJ2-1): EAGVTQSPTHLIKTRGQQATLRCSPISGHTSVYWYQQALGLGLQFLLWYDEGEERNRGNFPPRFSGRQFPNYSSELNVNALELEDSALYLCASSLGTEGPYNEQFFGPGTRLTVL.

The V call is TRBV19, the J call TRBJ1-5, with D tentatively TRBD1 (6 bases). Germline CDR1 is LNHDA and CDR2 is SQIVND (reference sequence). V gave up 4 bases and J gave up 2 bases, with 12 bases separating them. The CDR3 has 15 residues. For the CDR3, the DNA is TGTGCCAGTAGTAGCCGCAGGGGAGGCAATCAGCCCCAGCATTTT. Encoded protein: CASSSRRGGNQPQHF. Drawing the rest from reference TRBV19 and TRBJ1-5, the complete variable domain is DGGITQSPKYLFRKEGQNVTLSCEQNLNHDAMYWYRQDPGQGLRLIYYSQIVNDFQKGDIAEGYSVSREKKESFPLTVTSAQKNPTAFYLCASSSRRGGNQPQHFGDGTRLSIL.

The chain combines TRBV5-4 with TRBJ1-1; D is ambiguous. Looked up from germline, CDR1 is SGHNT and CDR2 is YYREEE (reference sequence). The V gene lost 7 bases and the J gene lost 3 bases, with 7 bases spanning the gap. The CDR3 consists of 11 residues. The CDR3 spells CASGRDTEAFF. DNA of the CDR3: TGTGCCAGCGGGCGGGACACTGAAGCTTTCTTT.

The chain carries TRBV28 and TRBJ2-3, with 11 bases identical to TRBD2. Germline CDR1 MDHEN, CDR2 SYDVKM. J gave up 5 bases and V 4 bases, and 2 bases lay outside the gene matches. The length of the CDR3 is 14 residues. CDR3 DNA: TGTGCCAGCAGTTCTAGCGGGGGGATAGATACGCAGTATTTT. Protein sequence: CASSSSGGIDTQYF. The entire variable domain, with the rest obtained from reference TRBV28 and TRBJ2-3, is as follows: DVKVTQSSRYLVKRTGEKVFLECVQDMDHENMFWYRQDPGLGLRLIYFSYDVKMKEKGDIPEGYSVSREKKERFSLILESASTNQTSMYLCASSSSGGIDTQYFGPGTRLTVL.

This sequence joins TRBV7-2 and TRBJ1-1; tentative D call: TRBD1 (5 bases). CDR1 and CDR2 (germline): SGHTA, FQGNSA. The CDR3 spans 14 residues. The V end was cut by 2 bases, the J end by 4 bases, with 11 bases between. For the CDR3, the DNA is TGTGCCAGCAGCTTACAGGGCTTCGGCACTGAAGCTTTCTTT. Protein sequence: CASSLQGFGTEAFF. Full variable domain (missing parts from reference TRBV7-2 and TRBJ1-1): GAGVSQSPSNKVTEKGKDVELRCDPISGHTALYWYRQSLGQGLEFLIYFQGNSAPDKSGLPSDRFSAERTGGSVSTLTIQRTQQEDSAVYLCASSLQGFGTEAFFGQGTRLTVV.